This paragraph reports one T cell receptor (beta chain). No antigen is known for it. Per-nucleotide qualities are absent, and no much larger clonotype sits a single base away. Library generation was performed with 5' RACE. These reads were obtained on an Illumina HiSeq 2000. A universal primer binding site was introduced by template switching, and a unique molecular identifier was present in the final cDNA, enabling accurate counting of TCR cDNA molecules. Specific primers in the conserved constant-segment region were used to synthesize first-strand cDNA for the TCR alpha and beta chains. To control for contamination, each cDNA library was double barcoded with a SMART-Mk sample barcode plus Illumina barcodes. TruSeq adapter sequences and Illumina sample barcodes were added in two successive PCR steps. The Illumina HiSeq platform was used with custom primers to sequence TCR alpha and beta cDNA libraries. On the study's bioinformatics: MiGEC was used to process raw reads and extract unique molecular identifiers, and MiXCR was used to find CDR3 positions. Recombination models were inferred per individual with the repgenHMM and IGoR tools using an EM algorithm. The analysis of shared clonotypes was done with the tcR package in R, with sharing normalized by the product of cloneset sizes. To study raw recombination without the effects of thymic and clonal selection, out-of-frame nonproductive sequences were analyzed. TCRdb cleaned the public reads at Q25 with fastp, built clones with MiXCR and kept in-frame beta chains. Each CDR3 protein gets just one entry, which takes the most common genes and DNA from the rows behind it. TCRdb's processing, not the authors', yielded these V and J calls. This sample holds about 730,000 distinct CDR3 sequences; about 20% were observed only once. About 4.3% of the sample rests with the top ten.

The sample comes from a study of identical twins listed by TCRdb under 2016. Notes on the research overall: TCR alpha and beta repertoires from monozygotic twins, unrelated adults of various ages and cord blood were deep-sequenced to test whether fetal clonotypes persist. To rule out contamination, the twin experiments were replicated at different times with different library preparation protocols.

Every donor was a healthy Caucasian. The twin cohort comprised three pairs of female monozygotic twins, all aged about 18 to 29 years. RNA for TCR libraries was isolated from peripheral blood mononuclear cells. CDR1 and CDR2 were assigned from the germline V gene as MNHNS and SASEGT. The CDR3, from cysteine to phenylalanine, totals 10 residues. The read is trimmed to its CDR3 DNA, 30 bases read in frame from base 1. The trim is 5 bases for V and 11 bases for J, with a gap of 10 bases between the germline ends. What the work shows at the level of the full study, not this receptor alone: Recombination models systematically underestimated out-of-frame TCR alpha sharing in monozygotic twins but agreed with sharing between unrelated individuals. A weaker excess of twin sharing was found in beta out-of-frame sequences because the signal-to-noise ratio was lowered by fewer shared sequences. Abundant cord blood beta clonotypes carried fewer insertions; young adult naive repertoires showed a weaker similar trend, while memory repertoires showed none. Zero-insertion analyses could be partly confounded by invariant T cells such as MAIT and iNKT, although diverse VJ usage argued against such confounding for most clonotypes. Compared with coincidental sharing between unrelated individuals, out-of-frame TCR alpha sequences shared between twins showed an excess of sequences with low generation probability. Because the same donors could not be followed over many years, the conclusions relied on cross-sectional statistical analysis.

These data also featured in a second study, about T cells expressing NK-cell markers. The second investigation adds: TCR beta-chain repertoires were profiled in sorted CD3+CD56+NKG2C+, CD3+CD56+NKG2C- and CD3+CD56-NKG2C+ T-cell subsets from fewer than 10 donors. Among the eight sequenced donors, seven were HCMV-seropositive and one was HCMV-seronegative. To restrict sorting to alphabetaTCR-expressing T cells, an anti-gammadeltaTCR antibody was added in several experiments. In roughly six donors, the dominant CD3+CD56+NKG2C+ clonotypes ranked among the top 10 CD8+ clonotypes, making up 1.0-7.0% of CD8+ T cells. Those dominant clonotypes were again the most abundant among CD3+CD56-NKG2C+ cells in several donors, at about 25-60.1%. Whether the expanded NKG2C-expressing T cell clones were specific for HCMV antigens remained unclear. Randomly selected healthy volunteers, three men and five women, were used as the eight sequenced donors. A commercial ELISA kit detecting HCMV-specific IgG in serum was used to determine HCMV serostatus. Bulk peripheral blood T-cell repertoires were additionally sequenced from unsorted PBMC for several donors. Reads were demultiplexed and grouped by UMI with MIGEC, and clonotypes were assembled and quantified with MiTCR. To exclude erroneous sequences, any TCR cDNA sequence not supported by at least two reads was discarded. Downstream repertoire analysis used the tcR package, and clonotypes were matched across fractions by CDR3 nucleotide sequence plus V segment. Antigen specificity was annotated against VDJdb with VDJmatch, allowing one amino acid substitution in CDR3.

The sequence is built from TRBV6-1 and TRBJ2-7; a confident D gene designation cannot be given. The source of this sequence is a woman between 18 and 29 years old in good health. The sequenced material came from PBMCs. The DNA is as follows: TGTGCCAGCAGTACTGGGAATAAGTACTTC. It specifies CASSTGNKYF.